Each of the 27 T cell receptor beta chains below was sequenced from the same sample in a study of PD-L1 blockade in urothelial cancer. TCRdb keeps only in-frame clones here, not all; method: immunoSEQ multiplex PCR. The profile covers about 84,000 clones, with more than 75% appearing a single time and 9.5% taken by the ten largest. The specimen comprised PBMCs, sampled around atezolizumab (anti-PD-L1) treatment. These receptors came from a man aged 70 or older with urothelial cancer.

This chain links TRBV6-1 with TRBJ1-2; possible D gene TRBD1, 6 bases. Trimming removed 3 bases from V and 7 bases from J, with 12 bases in between. The CDR3 contains 13 residues. In germline, CDR1 is MNHNS, CDR2 SASEGT. CDR3 sequence: CASSELTGFGYTF. For the CDR3, the DNA is TGTGCCAGCAGTGAGCTCACAGGGTTTGGCTACACCTTC.

This clone was seen a few times. This chain joins TRBV5-4 and TRBJ1-1; D remains ambiguous. This CDR3 has 13 residues. The germline V gene encodes CDR1 SGHNT and CDR2 YYREEE (reference sequence). Trimming removed 0 bases at V and 4 bases at J, with 7 bases between. CDR3 loop: CASSLEESTEAFF. CDR3 sequence (DNA): TGTGCCAGCAGCTTGGAGGAGTCCACTGAAGCTTTCTTT.

The V and J genes are TRBV4-1 and TRBJ1-6; TRBD1 is a possible D gene (6 bases). Germline values: CDR1 MGHRA, CDR2 YSYEKL. This CDR3 region has 16 residues. V was shortened by 1 base and J by 3 bases, with 10 bases between the two germline ends. The CDR3, as DNA: TGCGCCAGCAGCCAAGCAGGACAGAGCTATAATTCACCCCTCCACTTT. Protein sequence: CASSQAGQSYNSPLHF.

J is TRBJ1-5 and V is TRBV7-9; 8 nucleotides line up with TRBD1. The CDR3 length is 15 residues. Germline CDR1 reads SEHNR; CDR2 reads FQNEAQ (reference sequence). Trimming cost V 1 base and J 5 bases; bases outside gene matches: 4. CDR3 residues: CASSLGGQGDQPQHF. CDR3 bases: TGTGCCAGCAGCTTAGGCGGACAGGGTGATCAGCCCCAGCATTTT.

The chain has TRBV11-2 and TRBJ1-1; 7 bases match TRBD1. Germline CDR1 reads SGHAT; CDR2 reads FQNNGV. The V segment lost 1 base and the J segment 1 base; nucleotides outside the gene matches: 6. The CDR3 extends over 16 amino acids. The CDR3 reads CASSLAVGQENTEAFF. As DNA, the CDR3 is TGTGCCAGCAGCTTAGCCGTCGGACAGGAGAACACTGAAGCTTTCTTT.

The rearrangement uses TRBV7-3 and TRBJ1-6; 9 nucleotides match TRBD1. This CDR3 spans 15 amino acids. Germline V gene data show CDR1 as SGHTA and CDR2 as FQGTGA. V trimming: 2 bases; J trimming: 10 bases; junction bases outside the gene matches: 6. The CDR3 nucleotides read TGTGCCAGCAGCTTACAGGGACAGGGTGGATCACCCCTCCACTTT. It encodes CASSLQGQGGSPLHF. The whole variable domain, remainder taken from reference TRBV7-3 and TRBJ1-6, is GAGVSQTPSNKVTEKGKYVELRCDPISGHTALYWYRQSLGQGPEFLIYFQGTGAADDSGLPNDRFFAVRPEGSVSTLKIQRTERGDSAVYLCASSLQGQGGSPLHFGNGTRLTVT.

Note on this clone: In the same sample, other DNA sequences code for this CDR3. The rearrangement joins TRBV7-9 to TRBJ2-5; D is undetermined. The CDR3 has 13 residues. Germline loops: CDR1 SEHNR, CDR2 FQNEAQ (reference sequence). Trimming shortened V by 6 bases and J by 0 bases, and 8 bases separated the two germline ends. The CDR3: CASSRGDQETQYF. The CDR3 DNA follows: TGTGCCAGCAGTCGCGGAGACCAAGAGACCCAGTACTTC.

The V call is TRBV6-1, the J call TRBJ2-3, with D maybe TRBD1 (6 bases). CDR3 size: 12 residues. The V end was cut by 11 bases, the J end by 2 bases, with 11 bases between. Germline V gives CDR1 MNHNS, CDR2 SASEGT. The CDR3 loop is CAATGYTDTQYF. CDR3 DNA sequence: TGTGCCGCGACAGGATACACAGATACGCAGTATTTT.

This clone came up a few times. The sample carries other DNA sequences with the same CDR3. The chain links TRBV19 to TRBJ1-5; maybe TRBD1 (6 bases). Germline lookup yields CDR1 LNHDA and CDR2 SQIVND (reference sequence). V lost 1 base, J lost 2 bases, and 12 bases lay in between. This CDR3 is built from 16 residues. The CDR3 region has the DNA TGTGCCAGTAGTATAGCTACAGGGTGGGGCAATCAGCCCCAGCATTTT. It is translated as CASSIATGWGNQPQHF. Filled out from reference TRBV19 and TRBJ1-5, the complete variable domain reads DGGITQSPKYLFRKEGQNVTLSCEQNLNHDAMYWYRQDPGQGLRLIYYSQIVNDFQKGDIAEGYSVSREKKESFPLTVTSAQKNPTAFYLCASSIATGWGNQPQHFGDGTRLSIL.

The chain uses TRBV7-2 and TRBJ1-2; D perhaps matches TRBD1 (6 bases). V gave up 1 base and J gave up 9 bases, with 15 bases separating them. CDR3 length equals 14 residues. The V gene's germline CDR1 is SGHTA and CDR2 FQGNSA. The CDR3 nucleotides read TGTGCCAGCAGCTTAGGGGGGCGCCCTGGTAGCTACACCTTC. Encoded protein: CASSLGGRPGSYTF.

The chain is built from TRBV6-5 and TRBJ2-7, with D possibly TRBD2 on 5 matching bases. The CDR3 contains 12 residues. The germline V gene encodes CDR1 MNHEY and CDR2 SVGAGI. The ends were cut back, 2 bases at V and 6 bases at J, with 8 bases in the middle. The CDR3 is CASSYRAGEQYF. The CDR3 DNA sequence: TGTGCCAGCAGTTACAGGGCGGGCGAGCAGTACTTC.

V and J are TRBV19 and TRBJ2-1; 11 bases are a match to TRBD2. CDR1 is LNHDA, CDR2 SQIVND, per germline (reference sequence). This CDR3 region has 16 residues. Unmatched junction bases numbered 7, after V lost 5 bases and J lost 4 bases. CDR3 in amino acids: CASSPSGRTLYNEQFF. The DNA of the CDR3 is TGTGCCAGTAGTCCTAGCGGGAGGACACTATACAATGAGCAGTTCTTC.

The chain has TRBV18 and TRBJ2-7; 9 nucleotides agree with TRBD1. The CDR3 contains 15 residues. V shed 2 bases, J shed 6 bases, and the junction held 8 bases outside the gene matches. The germline gives CDR1 KGHSH, CDR2 LQKENI. CDR3 region: CASSPEGGQGTEQYF. CDR3 DNA sequence: TGTGCCAGCTCACCAGAAGGGGGACAGGGTACCGAGCAGTACTTC.

V and J are TRBV6-5 and TRBJ1-6; unclear D gene. V lost 5 bases to trimming and J lost 10 bases, with 15 bases between them. CDR1 and CDR2 (germline): MNHEY, SVGAGI. The CDR3 has 14 residues. The CDR3 coding sequence is TGTGCCAGCAGTCCCCAAAGAGGGTTATCACCCCTCCACTTT. The encoded protein is CASSPQRGLSPLHF.

This clone was seen more than once but under ten times. V gene TRBV9 combines with J gene TRBJ2-2, with 9 bases matching TRBD2. The CDR3 contains 16 residues. The germline V gene has CDR1 SGDLS and CDR2 YYNGEE. J gave up 1 base and V 4 bases, and 5 bases lay outside the gene matches. The CDR3 coding sequence is TGTGCCAGCAGCCCCTCACTAGCGGGGAACACCGGGGAGCTGTTTTTT. Translation: CASSPSLAGNTGELFF.

J is TRBJ2-3 and V is TRBV4-2; tentatively, D is TRBD2 (5 bases). Trimming took 0 bases from V and 6 from J, leaving 10 bases between them. The V gene's germline CDR1 is LGHNA and CDR2 YNFKEQ. The CDR3 spans 14 residues. The CDR3, as DNA: TGTGCCAGCAGCCAAGATAGAGGGTCCGATACGCAGTATTTT. Protein product: CASSQDRGSDTQYF.

This clone was picked up many times. One junction end does not reproduce the germline sequence, and a read error may be involved. V gene TRBV5-1 combines with J gene TRBJ1-4; 7 positions agree with TRBD1. This CDR3 comprises 16 residues. Germline V gives CDR1 SGHRS, CDR2 YFSETQ. CDR3 nucleotide sequence: TGCGCCAGCAGTTTGGGACAGCCTACAACTAATGAAAAACTGTTTTTT. Translation gives CASSLGQPTTNEKLFF.

The CDR3 sequence is CASSPGGVYGYTF. The CDR3 DNA reads as TGTGCCAGCAGCCCCGGCGGAGTTTATGGCTACACCTTC. The V and J genes are TRBV7-2 and TRBJ1-2; no clear D. The germline CDR1 and CDR2 sequences are SGHTA and FQGNSA. CDR3 length equals 13 residues. Trimming cost V 5 bases and J 5 bases, with 12 bases left between them.

This clone was seen a single time. This rearrangement joins TRBV2 to TRBJ2-3, with a weak D call TRBD2 (6 bases). The germline gives CDR1 SNHLY, CDR2 FYNNEI. The V end was cut by 6 bases, the J end by 2 bases, with 12 bases between. This CDR3 contains 14 residues. CDR3 sequence reads: CASREGLPTDTQYF. The DNA for the CDR3 is TGTGCCAGCAGGGAGGGCTTACCCACAGATACGCAGTATTTT.

This chain uses TRBV4-2 with TRBJ2-7; possible D gene TRBD2, 6 bases. V dropped 2 bases and J dropped 4 bases, with 15 bases sitting between them. Germline lookup yields CDR1 LGHNA and CDR2 YNFKEQ. The CDR3 covers 15 residues. The CDR3 reads CASSQSSGGGYEQYF. The CDR3 nucleotides read TGTGCCAGCAGCCAAAGTAGCGGAGGTGGGTACGAGCAGTACTTC.

The chain couples TRBV7-2 to TRBJ1-1; no definite D call. V was pared by 2 bases and J by 6 bases, with 13 bases between. This CDR3 comprises 14 residues. Germline V CDR1 and CDR2: SGHTA, FQGNSA. CDR3 residues: CASSLSGLYAEAFF. In DNA form, the CDR3 reads TGTGCCAGCAGCTTATCTGGACTTTACGCTGAAGCTTTCTTT.

The genes are TRBV7-3 and TRBJ2-5; TRBD2 matches at 8 bases. V lost 2 bases, J lost 4 bases, and 0 bases stayed unmatched. This CDR3 contains 13 residues. The germline V gene has CDR1 SGHTA and CDR2 FQGTGA. CDR3 residues: CASSLLAGETQYF. DNA for the CDR3: TGTGCCAGCAGCTTACTAGCGGGAGAGACCCAGTACTTC.

This clone was picked up one time. J is TRBJ2-3 and V is TRBV6-5, with D maybe TRBD2 (6 bases). Per germline, CDR1 MNHEY and CDR2 SVGAGI. Trimming took off 7 bases at V and 5 bases at J, with 13 bases between the two ends. The CDR3 sequence is 13 residues long. The CDR3 region has the DNA TGTGCCAGCACCCGGGACTCCTTAGATACGCAGTATTTT. Its translation is CASTRDSLDTQYF.

This chain uses TRBV19 with TRBJ2-1; possibly TRBD2 for D (5 bases). The CDR3 extends over 15 amino acids. Germline CDR1 is LNHDA and CDR2 is SQIVND (reference sequence). V was cut by 5 bases and J by 0 bases, with 11 bases left in between. CDR3 in DNA: TGTGCCAGTAGTGGTACTAGGAGCTCCTACAATGAGCAGTTCTTC. Its protein is CASSGTRSSYNEQFF.

DNA of the CDR3: TGTGCCAGTAGTATGAGACAGGGCTTAGGAGAGACCCAGTACTTC. Its protein is CASSMRQGLGETQYF. The rearrangement uses TRBV19 and TRBJ2-5, with 7 bases identical to TRBD1. V dropped 3 bases and J dropped 4; count of bases not matched to a gene: 8. CDR3 size: 15 residues. The V gene's germline CDR1 is LNHDA and CDR2 SQIVND (reference sequence). Supplemented by reference TRBV19 and TRBJ2-5, the full variable domain reads DGGITQSPKYLFRKEGQNVTLSCEQNLNHDAMYWYRQDPGQGLRLIYYSQIVNDFQKGDIAEGYSVSREKKESFPLTVTSAQKNPTAFYLCASSMRQGLGETQYFGPGTRLLVL.

The chain carries TRBV18 and TRBJ2-3, with D perhaps TRBD2 (5 bases). CDR1 and CDR2 (germline): KGHSH, LQKENI. The CDR3 runs to 16 residues. V shed 6 bases and J shed 1 base, with 17 bases lying between them. CDR3 sequence reads: CASSPTAEEGTDTQYF. CDR3 nucleotides: TGTGCCAGCTCGCCAACAGCGGAGGAAGGCACAGATACGCAGTATTTT.

The gene calls are TRBV6-6 and TRBJ1-2, with a tentative D call TRBD1 (5 bases). Per germline, CDR1 MNHNY and CDR2 SVGAGI (reference sequence). V lost 3 bases, J lost 1 base, and 9 bases lay in between. The CDR3 length is 14 residues. CDR3 loop: CASSYDGGNYGYTF. CDR3 DNA: TGTGCCAGCAGTTATGACGGGGGTAACTATGGCTACACCTTC.